One sample yielded the 10 T cell receptor beta chains listed below, sequenced in a study of cytomegalovirus exposure and HLA in healthy donors. In the PCR, 60 Vbeta and 13 Jbeta primers were used. TCRdb's table, derived via immunoSEQ multiplex PCR, lists solely in-frame clones and lacks some. Here the sample spans about 150,000 clones, roughly 80% being singletons. The sample taken for sequencing was PBMCs. These receptors were taken from a woman in her forties in good health and CMV-seronegative.

The chain is built from TRBV5-4 and TRBJ2-1, with D possibly TRBD2 on 6 matching bases. CDR3 length equals 15 residues. Germline lookup yields CDR1 SGHNT and CDR2 YYREEE (reference sequence). V was trimmed by 0 bases and J by 5 bases, leaving 12 bases between them. CDR3 in amino acids: CASSLEVAANNEQFF. CDR3 coding DNA: TGTGCCAGCAGCTTGGAGGTAGCGGCTAACAATGAGCAGTTCTTC. Combining the CDR3 with reference TRBV5-4 and TRBJ2-1 gives the whole variable domain ETGVTQSPTHLIKTRGQQVTLRCSSQSGHNTVSWYQQALGQGPQFIFQYYREEENGRGNFPPRFSGLQFPNYSSELNVNALELDDSALYLCASSLEVAANNEQFFGPGTRLTVL.

The V call is TRBV19, the J call TRBJ2-3, with TRBD2 matching over 10 bases. CDR1 and CDR2 from the germline V gene are LNHDA and SQIVND (reference sequence). V lost 5 bases to trimming and J lost 2 bases; unmatched junction nucleotides: 4. The CDR3 consists of 15 residues. The CDR3 reads CASSLSGGDTDTQYF. The CDR3 nucleotides read TGTGCCAGTAGTTTGAGCGGGGGGGACACAGATACGCAGTATTTT.

The chain carries TRBV7-8 and TRBJ1-1, with 9 bases matching TRBD1. This CDR3 comprises 16 residues. CDR1 is SGHVS and CDR2 is FQNEAQ in the germline V gene. V lost 6 bases and J lost 5; bases outside the gene matches: 13. CDR3 region: CASSTLTGGAYTEAFF. CDR3 DNA sequence: TGTGCCAGCAGTACCCTAACAGGGGGCGCATATACTGAAGCTTTCTTT.

This chain joins TRBV5-6 and TRBJ1-1, with 7 bases matching TRBD1. V lost 4 bases, J lost 10 bases, and 19 bases stayed unmatched. This CDR3 is built from 16 residues. The germline CDR1 and CDR2 sequences are SGHDT and YYEEEE. CDR3 coding DNA: TGTGCCAGCAGCCCCAACACCGACAGGGAGAGGGCTGCAGCTTTCTTT. Amino acids: CASSPNTDRERAAAFF.

This clone was detected a few times. V usage is TRBV5-1 and J usage is TRBJ2-7; no firm D call. V gave up 0 bases and J gave up 2 bases, with 9 bases separating them. Per the germline V gene, CDR1 is SGHRS and CDR2 is YFSETQ. The CDR3 is 14 amino acids. CDR3 region: CASSLGQEAYEQYF. The CDR3 bases are TGCGCCAGCAGCTTGGGGCAGGAAGCCTACGAGCAGTACTTC.

The chain recombines TRBV7-6 with TRBJ2-5, with a weak D call TRBD1 (6 bases). The CDR3 covers 15 residues. The germline V gene encodes CDR1 SGHVS and CDR2 FNYEAQ. The V gene lost 2 bases and the J gene lost 1 base, with 11 bases spanning the gap. For the CDR3, the DNA is TGTGCCAGCAGCTTATACCACAGGGCCCAAGAGACCCAGTACTTC. Its protein is CASSLYHRAQETQYF.

This clone is labeled as medium-sized. The chain employs TRBV6-6 and TRBJ1-6; no clear D. Trimming removed 6 bases at V and 9 bases at J, with 18 bases between. Germline V gene sequence: CDR1 MNHNY, CDR2 SVGAGI (reference sequence). This CDR3 comprises 15 residues. Here the CDR3 DNA reads TGTGCCAGCAGCTTCTATCGAATAAATTCTTCACCCCTCCACTTT. Translating it yields CASSFYRINSSPLHF.

The J gene is TRBJ1-1, the V gene TRBV27, with D possibly matching TRBD1 (6 bases). Between the trimmed V and J ends, which lost 6 bases and 0 bases, there was a span of 17 bases. Germline lookup yields CDR1 MNHEY and CDR2 SMNVEV (reference sequence). The CDR3 is made up of 16 amino acids. The CDR3 region has the DNA TGTGCCAGCAGGTTCAGGGGTGGGGTACTGAACACTGAAGCTTTCTTT. Protein sequence: CASRFRGGVLNTEAFF.

This sequence joins TRBV7-8 and TRBJ2-7, with 10 bases lining up with TRBD1. The CDR3 runs 15 residues. Unmatched junction bases numbered 8, after V lost 5 bases and J lost 4 bases. Per germline, CDR1 SGHVS and CDR2 FQNEAQ. The CDR3 sequence is CASSPTGTGAYEQYF. The CDR3, as DNA: TGTGCCAGCAGCCCTACCGGGACAGGGGCATACGAGCAGTACTTC. Full variable domain (rest looked up from reference TRBV7-8 and TRBJ2-7): GAGVSQSPRYKVAKRGQDVALRCDPISGHVSLFWYQQALGQGPEFLTYFQNEAQLDKSGLPSDRFFAERPEGSVSTLKIQRTQQEDSAVYLCASSPTGTGAYEQYFGPGTRLTVT.

The rearrangement joins TRBV18 to TRBJ1-2; possible D gene TRBD1, 5 bases. CDR1 is KGHSH and CDR2 is LQKENI in the germline V gene. Trimming pared 6 bases from V and 0 bases from J, leaving 14 bases between. This CDR3 has 15 residues. In DNA, the CDR3 is TGTGCCAGCTCGCTTGGGGGGTTGGCTAACTATGGCTACACCTTC. Its protein product is CASSLGGLANYGYTF.